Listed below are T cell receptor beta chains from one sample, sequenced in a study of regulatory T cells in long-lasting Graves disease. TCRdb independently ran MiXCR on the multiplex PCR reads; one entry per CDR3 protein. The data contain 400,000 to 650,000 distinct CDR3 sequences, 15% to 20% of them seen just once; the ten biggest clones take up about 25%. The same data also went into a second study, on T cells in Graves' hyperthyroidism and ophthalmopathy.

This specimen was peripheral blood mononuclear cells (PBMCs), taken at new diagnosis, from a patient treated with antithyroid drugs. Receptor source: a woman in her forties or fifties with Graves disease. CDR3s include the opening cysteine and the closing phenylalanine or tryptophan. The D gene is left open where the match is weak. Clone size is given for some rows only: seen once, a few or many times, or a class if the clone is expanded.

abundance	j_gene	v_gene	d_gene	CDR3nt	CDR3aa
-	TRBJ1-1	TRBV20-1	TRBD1	TGCAGTGCTAGGAAAACAGGGGCCGGGGACACTGAAGCTTTCTTT	CSARKTGAGDTEAFF
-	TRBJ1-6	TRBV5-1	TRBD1	TGCGCCAGCAGCTTGTCGTCAGGGGGCTCCTATAATTCACCCCTCCACTTT	CASSLSSGGSYNSPLHF
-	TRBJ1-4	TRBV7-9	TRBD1	TGTGCCAGCAGCTCGTCCGTTCGGGGACAGGGGAAAAAACTGTTTTTT	CASSSSVRGQGKKLFF
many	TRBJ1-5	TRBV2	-	TGTGCCAGCAGTGAAGCGCTTGGGCGGGGACAGCCCCAGCATTTT	CASSEALGRGQPQHF
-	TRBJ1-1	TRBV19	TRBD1	TGTGCCAGTCAACCCAAACCGGGACAGCATACTGAAGCTTTCTTT	CASQPKPGQHTEAFF
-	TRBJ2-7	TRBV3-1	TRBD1	TGTGCCAGCAGCCAAAACTACAGACACAGGGGAGTCCACGAGCAGTACTTC	CASSQNYRHRGVHEQYF
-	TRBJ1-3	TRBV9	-	TGTGCCAGCAGCGTAGGAGGGGACCTAGGAAACACCATATATTTT	CASSVGGDLGNTIYF
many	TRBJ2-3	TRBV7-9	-	TGTGCCAGCAGCTTGATCGGCGATACGCAGTATTTT	CASSLIGDTQYF
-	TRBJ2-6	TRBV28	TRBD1	TGTGCCAGCAGCCCAGGACAGGGGGCGCTTGGGGCCAACGTCCTGACTTTC	CASSPGQGALGANVLTF
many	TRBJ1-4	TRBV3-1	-	TGTGCCAGCAGCCTCCGGGGGTCAACTAATGAAAAACTGTTTTTT	CASSLRGSTNEKLFF
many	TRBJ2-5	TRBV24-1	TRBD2	TGTGCCACCAGTGCCCTTGGGGCTAGCGGGGGAACGACCCAGTACTTC	CATSALGASGGTTQYF
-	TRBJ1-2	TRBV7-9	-	TGTGCCAGCAGCTTAGGGGGAACAGCCTCTAACTATGGCTACACCTTC	CASSLGGTASNYGYTF